This T cell receptor beta chain was sequenced during a study of blood T cells in healthy people across ages. Overall study results and limits: More naive CD4+ cells and higher diversity were found in long-lived than in aged donors. Roughly linear age-related decline in beta diversity appeared, significant by age roughly 40.

The CDR3 is 15 amino acids. Trimming stripped 0 bases from V and 2 bases from J, with 11 bases between. CDR1 and CDR2 from the germline V gene are LGHDT and YNNKEL (reference sequence). About this clonotype: What it binds is unknown.

The second PCR ran about 6 to 12 cycles with a sample-barcoded 5' primer and J-beta primers. Each CDR3 protein is one row after TCRdb ran MiXCR on the 5' RACE reads. The table includes about 1.1 million distinct CDR3 sequences, around two fifths detected once. Researchers collected ten milliliters of peripheral blood from every single donor. This chain uses TRBV3-1 with TRBJ2-7; D gene uncertain. The sequencing sample was made of blood. The receptor comes from a young man in good health. The CDR3 coding sequence is TGTGCCAGCAGCCAAGAACCAGGAGCACCCTACGAGCAGTACTTC. This gives the protein CASSQEPGAPYEQYF.